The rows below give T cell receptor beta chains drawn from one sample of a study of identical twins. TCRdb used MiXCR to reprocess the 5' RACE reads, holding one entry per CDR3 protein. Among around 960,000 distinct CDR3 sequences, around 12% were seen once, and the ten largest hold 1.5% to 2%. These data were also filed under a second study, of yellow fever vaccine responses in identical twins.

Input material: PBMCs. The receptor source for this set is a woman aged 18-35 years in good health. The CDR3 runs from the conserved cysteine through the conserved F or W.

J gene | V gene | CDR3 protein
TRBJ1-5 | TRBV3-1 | CASSQANQPQHF
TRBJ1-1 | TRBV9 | CASSAGAVGTEAFF
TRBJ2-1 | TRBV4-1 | CASSHRQGRDEQFF
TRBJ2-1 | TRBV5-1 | CASRGRGTYNEQFF
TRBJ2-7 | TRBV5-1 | CASTTGPSEYEQYF
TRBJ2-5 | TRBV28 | CASSSGRRGVGRETQYF
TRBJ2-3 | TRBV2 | CASSENPLLSTDTQYF
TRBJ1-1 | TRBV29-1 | CSVVRRLNTEAFF
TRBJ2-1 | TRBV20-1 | CSASGGDESYNEQFF
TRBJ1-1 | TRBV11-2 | CASSRSGYTEAFF
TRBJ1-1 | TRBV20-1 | CSAPHSLVDTEAFF
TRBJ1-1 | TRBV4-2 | CASSQIGADTEAFF
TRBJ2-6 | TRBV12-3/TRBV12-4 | CASSLFRGANVLTF
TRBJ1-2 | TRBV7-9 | CASSTPRNEDRHGYTF
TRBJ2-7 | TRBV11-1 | CASSPPKMGTGPLSDYEQYF
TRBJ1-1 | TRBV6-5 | CASSYSSAPFPDTEAFF
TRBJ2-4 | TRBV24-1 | CATSDWASELAKNIQYF
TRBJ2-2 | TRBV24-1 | CATSGYTGELFF
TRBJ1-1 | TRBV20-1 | CSGQEGGTEAFF
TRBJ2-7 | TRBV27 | CASSFERSYEQYF
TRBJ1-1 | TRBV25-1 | CASSWDRTNTEAFF
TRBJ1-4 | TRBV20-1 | CSARLKQGYVNEKLFF
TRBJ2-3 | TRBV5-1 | CASSRDLTSTDTQYF
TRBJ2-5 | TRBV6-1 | CASRLSGAQETQYF
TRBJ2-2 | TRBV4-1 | CASSPRGSTGELFF
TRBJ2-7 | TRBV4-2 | CASSQGSHGAYEQYF
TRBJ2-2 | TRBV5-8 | CASRLGQSNTGELFF
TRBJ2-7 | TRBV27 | CASSPTRLAGPQTYSYEQYF
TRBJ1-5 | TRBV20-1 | CSASLTGGSQPQHF
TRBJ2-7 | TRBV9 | CASSPYPGTTEQYF
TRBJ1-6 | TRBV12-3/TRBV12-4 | CASSPTGRASPLHF
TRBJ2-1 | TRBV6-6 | CASSYAGTQFF
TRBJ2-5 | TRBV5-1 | CASSFTSSEETQYF
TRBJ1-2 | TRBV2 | CASTKGEGYGYTF
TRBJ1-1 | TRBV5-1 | CASSLGDRGTEAFF
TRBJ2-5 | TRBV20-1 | CSATAGTSDQETQYF
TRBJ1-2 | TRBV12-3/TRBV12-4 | CASSFRRTGSSYGYTF
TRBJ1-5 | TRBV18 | CASSPSGTNQPQHF
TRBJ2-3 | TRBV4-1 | CASSQVRGGDTDTQYF
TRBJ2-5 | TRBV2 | CASNLVGEQETQYF
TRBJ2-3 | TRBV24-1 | CATSDASTDTQYF
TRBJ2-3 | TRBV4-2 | CASSPGRTSGRPKDTQYF
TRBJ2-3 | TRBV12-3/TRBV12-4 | CASSLARQGPSTDTQYF
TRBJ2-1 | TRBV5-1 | CASSSRIAGGPGNEQFF
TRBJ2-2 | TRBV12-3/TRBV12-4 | CASSFGTYTGELFF
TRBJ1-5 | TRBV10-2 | CASSQEINQPQHF
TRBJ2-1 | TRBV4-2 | CATGQGAVYNEQFF
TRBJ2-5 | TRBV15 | CATSIGVAGVSETQYF
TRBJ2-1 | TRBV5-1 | CASSFWTSGRPVHNEQFF
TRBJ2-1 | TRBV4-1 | CASSQFRGEASLFEQFF
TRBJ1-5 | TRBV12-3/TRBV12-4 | CASSLGQTSNQPQHF